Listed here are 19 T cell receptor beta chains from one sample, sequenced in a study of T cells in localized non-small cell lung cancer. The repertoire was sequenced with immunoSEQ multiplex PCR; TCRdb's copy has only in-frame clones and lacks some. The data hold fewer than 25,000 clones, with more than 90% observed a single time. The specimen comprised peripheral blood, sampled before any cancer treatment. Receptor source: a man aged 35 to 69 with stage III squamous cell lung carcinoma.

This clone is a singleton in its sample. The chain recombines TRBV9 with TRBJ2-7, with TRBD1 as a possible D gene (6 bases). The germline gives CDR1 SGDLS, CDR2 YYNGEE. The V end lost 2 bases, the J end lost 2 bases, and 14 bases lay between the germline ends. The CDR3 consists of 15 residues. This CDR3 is CASSVRQGCTYEQYF. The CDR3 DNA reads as TGTGCCAGCAGCGTGAGGCAGGGGTGCACCTACGAGCAGTACTTC.

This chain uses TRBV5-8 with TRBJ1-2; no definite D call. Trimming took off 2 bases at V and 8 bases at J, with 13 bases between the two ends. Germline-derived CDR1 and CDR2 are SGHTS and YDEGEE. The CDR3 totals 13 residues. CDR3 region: CASSLDAPRGYTF. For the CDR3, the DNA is TGTGCCAGCAGCTTAGACGCCCCGAGGGGCTACACCTTC. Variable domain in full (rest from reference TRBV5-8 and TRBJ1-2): EAGVTQSPTHLIKTRGQQATLRCSPISGHTSVYWYQQALGLGLQFLLWYDEGEERNRGNFPPRFSGRQFPNYSSELNVNALELEDSALYLCASSLDAPRGYTFGSGTRLTVV.

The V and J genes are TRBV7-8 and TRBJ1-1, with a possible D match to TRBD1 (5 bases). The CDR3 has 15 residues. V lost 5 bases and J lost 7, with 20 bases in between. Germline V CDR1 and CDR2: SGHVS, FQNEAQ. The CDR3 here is CASSPTPAGRGEAFF. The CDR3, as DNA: TGTGCCAGCAGCCCTACCCCGGCAGGGAGGGGTGAAGCTTTCTTT. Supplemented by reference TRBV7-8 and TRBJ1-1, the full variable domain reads GAGVSQSPRYKVAKRGQDVALRCDPISGHVSLFWYQQALGQGPEFLTYFQNEAQLDKSGLPSDRFFAERPEGSVSTLKIQRTQQEDSAVYLCASSPTPAGRGEAFFGQGTRLTVV.

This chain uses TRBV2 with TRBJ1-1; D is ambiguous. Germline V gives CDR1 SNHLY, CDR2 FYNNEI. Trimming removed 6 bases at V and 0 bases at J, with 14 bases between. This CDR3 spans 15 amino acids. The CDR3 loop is CASRPDPEVNTEAFF. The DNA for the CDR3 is TGTGCCAGCAGACCGGACCCCGAGGTGAACACTGAAGCTTTCTTT.

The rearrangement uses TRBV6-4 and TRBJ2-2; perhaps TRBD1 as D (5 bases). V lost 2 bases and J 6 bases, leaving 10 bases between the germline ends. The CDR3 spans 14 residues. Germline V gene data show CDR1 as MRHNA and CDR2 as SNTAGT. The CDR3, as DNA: TGTGCCAGCAGTGACAGGGGCGATGCCGGGGAGCTGTTTTTT. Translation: CASSDRGDAGELFF.

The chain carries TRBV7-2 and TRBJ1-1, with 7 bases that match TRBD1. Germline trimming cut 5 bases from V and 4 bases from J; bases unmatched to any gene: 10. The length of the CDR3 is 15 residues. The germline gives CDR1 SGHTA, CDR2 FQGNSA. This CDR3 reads CASSVGTAVLTEAFF. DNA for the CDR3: TGTGCCAGCAGCGTTGGGACAGCTGTTCTCACTGAAGCTTTCTTT.

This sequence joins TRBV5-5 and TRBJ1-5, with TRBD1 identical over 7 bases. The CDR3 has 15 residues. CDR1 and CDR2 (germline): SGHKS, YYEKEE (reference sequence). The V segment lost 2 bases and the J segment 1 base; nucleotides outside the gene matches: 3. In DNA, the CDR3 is TGTGCCAGCAGCTTAGGGACAGTAAGCAATCAGCCCCAGCATTTT. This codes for CASSLGTVSNQPQHF.

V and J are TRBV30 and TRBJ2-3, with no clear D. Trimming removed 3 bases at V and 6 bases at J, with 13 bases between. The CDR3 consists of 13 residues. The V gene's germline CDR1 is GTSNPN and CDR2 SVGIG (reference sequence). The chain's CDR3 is CAWRASPMDTQYF. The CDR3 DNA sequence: TGTGCCTGGAGGGCTTCTCCCATGGATACGCAGTATTTT.

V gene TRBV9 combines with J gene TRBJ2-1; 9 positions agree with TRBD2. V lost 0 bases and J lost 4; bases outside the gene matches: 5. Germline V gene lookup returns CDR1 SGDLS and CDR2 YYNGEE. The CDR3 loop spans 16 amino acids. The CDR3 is CASSVGSGGGYNEQFF. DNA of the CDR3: TGTGCCAGCAGCGTAGGTAGCGGGGGAGGGTACAATGAGCAGTTCTTC.

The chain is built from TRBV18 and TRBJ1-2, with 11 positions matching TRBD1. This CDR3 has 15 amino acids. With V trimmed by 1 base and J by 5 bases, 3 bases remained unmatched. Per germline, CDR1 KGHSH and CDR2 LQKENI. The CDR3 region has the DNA TGTGCCAGCTCACCACGGACAGGGGGCACGTATGGCTACACCTTC. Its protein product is CASSPRTGGTYGYTF.

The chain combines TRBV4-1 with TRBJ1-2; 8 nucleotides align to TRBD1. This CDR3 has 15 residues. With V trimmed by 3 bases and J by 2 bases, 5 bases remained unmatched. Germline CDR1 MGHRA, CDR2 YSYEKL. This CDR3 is CASSQGQALNYGYTF. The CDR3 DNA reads TGCGCCAGCAGCCAGGGACAGGCCTTGAACTATGGCTACACCTTC.

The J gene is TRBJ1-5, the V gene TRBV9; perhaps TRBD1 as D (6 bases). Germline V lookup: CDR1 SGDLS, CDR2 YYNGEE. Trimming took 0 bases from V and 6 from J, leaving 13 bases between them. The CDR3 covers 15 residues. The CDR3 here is CASSVGSGGGQPQHF. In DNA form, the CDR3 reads TGTGCCAGCAGCGTAGGTTCGGGGGGCGGTCAGCCCCAGCATTTT. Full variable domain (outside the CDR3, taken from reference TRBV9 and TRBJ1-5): DSGVTQTPKHLITATGQRVTLRCSPRSGDLSVYWYQQSLDQGLQFLIQYYNGEERAKGNILERFSAQQFPDLHSELNLSSLELGDSALYFCASSVGSGGGQPQHFGDGTRLSIL.

The CDR3 DNA reads as TGCGCCAGCAGCTTGGACGGACTAGCGGGGGACAGGCAAGAGACCCAGTACTTC. This encodes CASSLDGLAGDRQETQYF. V gene TRBV5-1 combines with J gene TRBJ2-5, with TRBD2 identical over 13 bases. J lost 2 bases, V lost 0 bases, and 7 bases had no gene match. The CDR3 runs to 18 residues. Per germline, CDR1 SGHRS and CDR2 YFSETQ.

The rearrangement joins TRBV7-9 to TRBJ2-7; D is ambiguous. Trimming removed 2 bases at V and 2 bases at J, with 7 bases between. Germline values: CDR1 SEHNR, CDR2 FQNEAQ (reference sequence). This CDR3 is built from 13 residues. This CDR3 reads CASSLMQTYEQYF. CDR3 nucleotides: TGTGCCAGCAGCTTAATGCAGACCTACGAGCAGTACTTC.

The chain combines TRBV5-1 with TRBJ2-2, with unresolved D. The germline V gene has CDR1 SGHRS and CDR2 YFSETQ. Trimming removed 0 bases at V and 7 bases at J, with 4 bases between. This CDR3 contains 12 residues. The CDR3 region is CASSLASGELFF. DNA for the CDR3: TGCGCCAGCAGCTTGGCCAGCGGGGAGCTGTTTTTT.

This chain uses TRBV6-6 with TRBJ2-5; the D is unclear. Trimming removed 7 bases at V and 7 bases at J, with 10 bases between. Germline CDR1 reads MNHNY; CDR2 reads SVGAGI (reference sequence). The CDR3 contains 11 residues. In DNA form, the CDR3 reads TGTGCCAGCACAGACTTGGGGACCCAGTACTTC. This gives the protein CASTDLGTQYF.

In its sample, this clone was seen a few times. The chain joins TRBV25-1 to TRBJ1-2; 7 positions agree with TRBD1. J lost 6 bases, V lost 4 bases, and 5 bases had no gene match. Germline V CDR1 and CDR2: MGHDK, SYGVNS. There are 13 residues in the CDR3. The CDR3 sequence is CASSGQGHHGYTF. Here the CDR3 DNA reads TGTGCCAGCAGTGGACAGGGACATCATGGCTACACCTTC.

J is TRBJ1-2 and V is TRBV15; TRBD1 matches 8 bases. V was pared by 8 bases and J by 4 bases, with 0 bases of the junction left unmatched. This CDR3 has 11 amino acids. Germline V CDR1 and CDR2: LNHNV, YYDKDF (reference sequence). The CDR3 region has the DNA TGTGCCACCGGACAGGGCTATGGCTACACCTTC. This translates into CATGQGYGYTF.

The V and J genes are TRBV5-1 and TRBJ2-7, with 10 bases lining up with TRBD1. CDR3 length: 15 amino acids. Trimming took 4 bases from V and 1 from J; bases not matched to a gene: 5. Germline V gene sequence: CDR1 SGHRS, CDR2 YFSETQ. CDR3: CASSAGQGESYEQYF. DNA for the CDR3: TGCGCCAGCAGCGCTGGACAGGGGGAATCCTACGAGCAGTACTTC.